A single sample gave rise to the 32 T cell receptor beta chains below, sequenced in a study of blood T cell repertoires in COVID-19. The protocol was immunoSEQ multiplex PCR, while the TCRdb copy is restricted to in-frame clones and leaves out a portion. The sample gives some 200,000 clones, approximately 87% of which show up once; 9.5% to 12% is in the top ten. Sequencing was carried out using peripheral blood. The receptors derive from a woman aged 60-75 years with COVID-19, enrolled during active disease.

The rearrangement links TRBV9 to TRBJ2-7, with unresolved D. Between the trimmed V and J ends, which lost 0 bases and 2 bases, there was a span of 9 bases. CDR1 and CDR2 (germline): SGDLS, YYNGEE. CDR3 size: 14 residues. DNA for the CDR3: TGTGCCAGCAGCGTAGGGGCAGTGGCCTACGAGCAGTACTTC. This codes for CASSVGAVAYEQYF. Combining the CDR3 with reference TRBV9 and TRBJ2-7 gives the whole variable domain DSGVTQTPKHLITATGQRVTLRCSPRSGDLSVYWYQQSLDQGLQFLIQYYNGEERAKGNILERFSAQQFPDLHSELNLSSLELGDSALYFCASSVGAVAYEQYFGPGTRLTVT.

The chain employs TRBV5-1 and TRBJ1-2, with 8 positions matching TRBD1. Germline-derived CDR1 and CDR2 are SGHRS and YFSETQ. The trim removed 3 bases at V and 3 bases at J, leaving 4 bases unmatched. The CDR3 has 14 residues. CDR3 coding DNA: TGCGCCAGCAGCTCACAGGGGGGAGACTATGGCTACACCTTC. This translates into CASSSQGGDYGYTF.

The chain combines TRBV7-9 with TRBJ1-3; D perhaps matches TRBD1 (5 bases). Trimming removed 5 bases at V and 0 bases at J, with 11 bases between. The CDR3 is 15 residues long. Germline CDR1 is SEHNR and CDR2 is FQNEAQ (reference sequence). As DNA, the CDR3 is TGTGCCAGCAGCCCGGGACTAGTCTCTGGAAACACCATATATTTT. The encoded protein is CASSPGLVSGNTIYF.

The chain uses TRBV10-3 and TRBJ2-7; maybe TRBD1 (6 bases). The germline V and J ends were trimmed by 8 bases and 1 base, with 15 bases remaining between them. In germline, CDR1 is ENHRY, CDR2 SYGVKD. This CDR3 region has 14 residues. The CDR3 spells CAIGTGMGSYEQYF. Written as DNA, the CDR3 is TGTGCCATCGGAACAGGGATGGGATCCTACGAGCAGTACTTC.

Here the CDR3 DNA reads TGTGCCTGGAGCAGGGGGCGAGACGGGGAGCTGTTTTTT. This gives the protein CAWSRGRDGELFF. This chain uses TRBV30 with TRBJ2-2; 8 bases line up with TRBD1. V shed 3 bases and J 7 bases; nucleotides not matched to a gene: 4. Germline assignment: CDR1 GTSNPN and CDR2 SVGIG (reference sequence). The CDR3 is made up of 13 amino acids.

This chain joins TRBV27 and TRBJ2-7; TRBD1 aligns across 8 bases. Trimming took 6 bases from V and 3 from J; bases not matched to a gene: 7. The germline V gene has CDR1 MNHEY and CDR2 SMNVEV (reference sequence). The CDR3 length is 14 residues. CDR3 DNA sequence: TGTGCCAGCAGCTACGGGGACAGGAACTACGAGCAGTACTTC. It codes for CASSYGDRNYEQYF.

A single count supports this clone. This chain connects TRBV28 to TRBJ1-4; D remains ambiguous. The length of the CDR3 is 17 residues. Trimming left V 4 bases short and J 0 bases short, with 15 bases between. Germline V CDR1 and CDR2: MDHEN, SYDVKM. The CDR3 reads CASSYPVASATNEKLFF. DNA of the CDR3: TGTGCCAGCAGTTACCCGGTCGCCTCTGCAACTAATGAAAAACTGTTTTTT.

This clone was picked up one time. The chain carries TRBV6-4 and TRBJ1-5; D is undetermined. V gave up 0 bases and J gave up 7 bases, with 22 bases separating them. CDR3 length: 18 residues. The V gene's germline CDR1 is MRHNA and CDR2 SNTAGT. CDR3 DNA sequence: TGTGCCAGCAGTGACTCGGGAGGGTTCAGTTCGCGTTGGCAGCCCCAGCATTTT. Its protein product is CASSDSGGFSSRWQPQHF.

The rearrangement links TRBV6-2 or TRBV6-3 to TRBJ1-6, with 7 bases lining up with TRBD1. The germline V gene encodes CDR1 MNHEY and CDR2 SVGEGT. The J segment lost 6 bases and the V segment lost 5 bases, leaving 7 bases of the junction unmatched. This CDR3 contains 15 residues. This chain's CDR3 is CASSRLTGANSPLHF. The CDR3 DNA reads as TGTGCCAGCAGTCGACTTACAGGGGCTAATTCACCCCTCCACTTT.

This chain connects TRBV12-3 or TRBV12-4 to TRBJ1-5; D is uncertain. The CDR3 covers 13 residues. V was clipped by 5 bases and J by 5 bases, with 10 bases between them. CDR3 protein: CASSPGGDQPQHF. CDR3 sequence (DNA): TGTGCCAGCAGTCCAGGTGGTGATCAGCCCCAGCATTTT.

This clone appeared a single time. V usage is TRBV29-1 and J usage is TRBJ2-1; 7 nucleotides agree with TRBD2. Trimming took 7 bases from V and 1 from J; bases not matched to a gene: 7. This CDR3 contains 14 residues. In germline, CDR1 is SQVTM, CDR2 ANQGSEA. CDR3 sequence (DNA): TGCAGCGCTGGACCGGGAGGATCCTACAATGAGCAGTTCTTC. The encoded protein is CSAGPGGSYNEQFF.

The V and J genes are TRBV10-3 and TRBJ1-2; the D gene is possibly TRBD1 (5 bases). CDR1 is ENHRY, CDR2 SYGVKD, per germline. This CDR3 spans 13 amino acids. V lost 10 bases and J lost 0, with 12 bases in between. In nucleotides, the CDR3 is TGTGCCACCCTCGACAGCACTAACTATGGCTACACCTTC. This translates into CATLDSTNYGYTF.

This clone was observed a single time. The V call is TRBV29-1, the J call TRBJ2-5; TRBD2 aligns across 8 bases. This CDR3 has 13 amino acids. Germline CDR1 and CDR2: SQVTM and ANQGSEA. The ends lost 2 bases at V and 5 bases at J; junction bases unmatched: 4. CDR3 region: CSVERPGGETQYF. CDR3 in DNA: TGCAGCGTTGAAAGGCCGGGGGGGGAGACCCAGTACTTC.

CDR3 in DNA: TGTGCCTGGGGGGAAGGGGGTGAGCAGTTCTTC. Residues: CAWGEGGEQFF. The chain carries TRBV30 and TRBJ2-1, with a tentative D call TRBD1 (6 bases). Trimming left V 5 bases short and J 9 bases short, with 11 bases between. The CDR3 is 11 amino acids. CDR1 is GTSNPN and CDR2 is SVGIG in the germline V gene (reference sequence). Together with reference TRBV30 and TRBJ2-1, the CDR3 gives the full variable domain: SQTIHQWPATLVQPVGSPLSLECTVEGTSNPNLYWYRQAAGRGLQLLFYSVGIGQISSEVPQNLSASRPQDRQFILSSKKLLLSDSGFYLCAWGEGGEQFFGPGTRLTVL.

The CDR3 DNA reads TGCGCCAGCAGCGTCGGGACTGAAAGCTCTGGGGCCAACGTCCTGACTTTC. Protein product: CASSVGTESSGANVLTF. The J gene is TRBJ2-6, the V gene TRBV4-3; TRBD2 might be the D (6 bases). CDR1 and CDR2 from the germline V gene are LGHNA and YSLEER. This CDR3 contains 17 residues. V lost 5 bases and J 0 bases, leaving 14 bases between the germline ends.

CDR3 bases: TGTGCCAGCAGCTTTTTAGCAAACACCATATATTTT. Protein product: CASSFLANTIYF. This chain connects TRBV11-3 to TRBJ1-3, with D hard to call. V was pared by 3 bases and J by 6 bases, with 6 bases between. CDR3 length: 12 amino acids. Per germline, CDR1 SGHNT and CDR2 YENEEA.

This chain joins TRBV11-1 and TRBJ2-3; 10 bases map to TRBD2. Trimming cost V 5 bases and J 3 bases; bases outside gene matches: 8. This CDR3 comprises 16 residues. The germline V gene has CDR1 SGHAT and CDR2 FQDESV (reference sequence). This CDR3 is CASSTSRAGGTDTQYF. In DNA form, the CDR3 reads TGTGCCAGCAGCACGAGCCGAGCGGGAGGGACAGATACGCAGTATTTT.

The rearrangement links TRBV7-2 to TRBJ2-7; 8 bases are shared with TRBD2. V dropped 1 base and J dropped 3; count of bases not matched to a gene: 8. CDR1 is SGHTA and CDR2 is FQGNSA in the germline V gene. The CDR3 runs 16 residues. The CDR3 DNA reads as TGTGCCAGCAGCTTAGACTTACGGGAGGGCCGCTACGAGCAGTACTTC. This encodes CASSLDLREGRYEQYF.

CDR3 amino acids: CASRQVLGQFF. The CDR3 nucleotides are TGTGCCAGCCGTCAGGTCCTCGGGCAGTTCTTC. V and J are TRBV11-1 and TRBJ2-1; D remains unclear. Germline CDR1 is SGHAT and CDR2 is FQDESV (reference sequence). Trimming removed 8 bases from V and 12 bases from J, with 14 bases in between. This CDR3 contains 11 residues.

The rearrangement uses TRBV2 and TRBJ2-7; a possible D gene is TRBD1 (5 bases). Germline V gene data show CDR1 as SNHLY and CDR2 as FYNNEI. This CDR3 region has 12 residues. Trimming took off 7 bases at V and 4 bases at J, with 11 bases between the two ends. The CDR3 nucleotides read TGTGCCAGCAAAGGGGTGGGGTACGAGCAGTACTTC. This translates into CASKGVGYEQYF.

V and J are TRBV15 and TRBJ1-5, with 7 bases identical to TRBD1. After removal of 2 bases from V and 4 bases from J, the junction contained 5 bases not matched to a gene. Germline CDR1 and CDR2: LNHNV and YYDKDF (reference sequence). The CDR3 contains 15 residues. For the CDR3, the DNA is TGTGCCACCAGCAGACTTACAGGGGCAAATCAGCCCCAGCATTTT. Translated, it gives CATSRLTGANQPQHF.

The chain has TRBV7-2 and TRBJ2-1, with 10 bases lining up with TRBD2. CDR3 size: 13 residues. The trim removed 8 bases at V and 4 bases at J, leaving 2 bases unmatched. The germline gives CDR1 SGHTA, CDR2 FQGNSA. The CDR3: CASGLAVYNEQFF. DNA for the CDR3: TGTGCCAGCGGACTAGCGGTATACAATGAGCAGTTCTTC.

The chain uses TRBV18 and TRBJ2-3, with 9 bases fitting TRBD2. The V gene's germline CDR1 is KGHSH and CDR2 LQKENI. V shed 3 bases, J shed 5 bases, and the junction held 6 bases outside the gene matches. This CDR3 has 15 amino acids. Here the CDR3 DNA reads TGTGCCAGCTCACCTTTAGCGGGAGAAATAGATACGCAGTATTTT. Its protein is CASSPLAGEIDTQYF.

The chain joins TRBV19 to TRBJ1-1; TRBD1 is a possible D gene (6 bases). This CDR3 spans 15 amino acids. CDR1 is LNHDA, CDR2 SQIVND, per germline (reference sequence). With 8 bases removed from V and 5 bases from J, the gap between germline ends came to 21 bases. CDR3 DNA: TGTGCCAGTCTCTCCCCCAGGGGATTGCATACTGAAGCTTTCTTT. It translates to CASLSPRGLHTEAFF.

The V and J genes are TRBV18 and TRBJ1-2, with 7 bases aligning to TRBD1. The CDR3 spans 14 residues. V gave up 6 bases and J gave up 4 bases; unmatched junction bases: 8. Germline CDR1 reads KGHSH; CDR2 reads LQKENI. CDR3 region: CASSRGESGYGYTF. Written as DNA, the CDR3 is TGTGCCAGCTCCAGGGGGGAATCGGGCTATGGCTACACCTTC.

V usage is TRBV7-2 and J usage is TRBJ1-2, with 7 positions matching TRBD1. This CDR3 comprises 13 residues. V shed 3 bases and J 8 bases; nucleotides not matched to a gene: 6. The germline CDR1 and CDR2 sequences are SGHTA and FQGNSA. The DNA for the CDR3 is TGTGCCAGCAGCTTTGGACAGGCTGCCGGCTACACCTTC. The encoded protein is CASSFGQAAGYTF.

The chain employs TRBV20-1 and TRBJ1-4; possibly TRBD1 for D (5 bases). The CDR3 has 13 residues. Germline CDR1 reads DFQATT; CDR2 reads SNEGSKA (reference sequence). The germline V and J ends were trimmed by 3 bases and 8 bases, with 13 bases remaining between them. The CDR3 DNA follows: TGCAGTGCTAGTAGGGGTATTCCGGAAAAACTGTTTTTT. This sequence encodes CSASRGIPEKLFF.

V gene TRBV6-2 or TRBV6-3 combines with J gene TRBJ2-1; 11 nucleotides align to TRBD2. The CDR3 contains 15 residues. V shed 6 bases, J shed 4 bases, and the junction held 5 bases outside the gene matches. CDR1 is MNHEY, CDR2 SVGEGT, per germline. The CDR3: CASSQTSGEYNEQFF. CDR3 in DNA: TGTGCCAGCAGCCAGACTAGCGGGGAGTACAATGAGCAGTTCTTC.

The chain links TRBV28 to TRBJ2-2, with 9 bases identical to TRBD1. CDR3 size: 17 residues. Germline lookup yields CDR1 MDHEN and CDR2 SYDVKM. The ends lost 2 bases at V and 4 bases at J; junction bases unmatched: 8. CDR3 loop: CASSLLYRGRSTGELFF. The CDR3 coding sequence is TGTGCCAGCAGTTTACTCTACAGGGGGCGTAGCACCGGGGAGCTGTTTTTT.

CDR3 in DNA: TGTGCCAGCAGGACAGGGGTATACACCGGGGAGCTGTTTTTT. Amino acid sequence: CASRTGVYTGELFF. This chain connects TRBV27 to TRBJ2-2; TRBD1 aligns across 8 bases. V lost 6 bases and J lost 3; bases outside the gene matches: 3. The V gene's germline CDR1 is MNHEY and CDR2 SMNVEV (reference sequence). The CDR3 sequence is 14 residues long.

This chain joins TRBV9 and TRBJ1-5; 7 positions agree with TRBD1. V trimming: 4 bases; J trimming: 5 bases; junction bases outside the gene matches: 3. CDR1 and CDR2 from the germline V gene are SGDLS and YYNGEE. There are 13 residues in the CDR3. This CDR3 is CASSTRGDQPQHF. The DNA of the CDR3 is TGTGCCAGCAGCACCAGGGGGGATCAGCCCCAGCATTTT. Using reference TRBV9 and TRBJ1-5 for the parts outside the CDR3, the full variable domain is DSGVTQTPKHLITATGQRVTLRCSPRSGDLSVYWYQQSLDQGLQFLIQYYNGEERAKGNILERFSAQQFPDLHSELNLSSLELGDSALYFCASSTRGDQPQHFGDGTRLSIL.

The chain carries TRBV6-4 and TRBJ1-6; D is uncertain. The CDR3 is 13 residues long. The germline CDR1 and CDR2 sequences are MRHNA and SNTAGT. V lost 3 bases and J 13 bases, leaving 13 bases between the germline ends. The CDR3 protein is CASSERLRDPLHF. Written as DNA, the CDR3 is TGTGCCAGCAGTGAACGGCTGAGGGATCCCCTCCACTTT.